These 19 T cell receptor beta chains came from one sample sequenced in a study of OX40 agonist ivuxolimab in advanced cancers. Here immunoSEQ multiplex PCR was the method, and the copy in TCRdb shows in-frame clones only, minus some. Of 55,000 to 75,000 clones in the sample, roughly nine tenths were seen once. The material sequenced was CD4+ or CD8+ T cells sorted from blood, taken in a trial of the OX40 agonist ivuxolimab. Every receptor here comes from an adult with an advanced solid tumor such as melanoma, head and neck, liver or kidney cancer.

The chain has TRBV28 and TRBJ2-3, with 8 bases matching TRBD1. V was pared by 2 bases and J by 5 bases, with 12 bases of the junction left unmatched. There are 17 residues in the CDR3. Germline V gives CDR1 MDHEN, CDR2 SYDVKM. CDR3 nucleotide sequence: TGTGCCAGCAGTTTACCTCAGGGGGCGGATTTAGTAGATACGCAGTATTTT. This translates into CASSLPQGADLVDTQYF.

The chain joins TRBV11-3 to TRBJ2-7; the match to TRBD1 covers 8 bases. CDR3 size: 12 residues. In germline, CDR1 is SGHNT, CDR2 YENEEA. The V and J ends lost 5 bases and 6 bases, in that order; junction bases with no gene match: 3. CDR3 loop: CASSTQGGEQYF. The CDR3 region has the DNA TGTGCCAGCAGCACACAGGGGGGCGAGCAGTACTTC.

The chain combines TRBV28 with TRBJ1-5; 8 bases line up with TRBD1. This CDR3 comprises 16 residues. The V gene's germline CDR1 is MDHEN and CDR2 SYDVKM. J gave up 2 bases and V 1 base, and 4 bases lay outside the gene matches. The CDR3 protein is CASSLYAGGGNQPQHF. The CDR3 DNA is TGTGCCAGCAGTTTATATGCAGGGGGCGGCAATCAGCCCCAGCATTTT.

This chain links TRBV28 with TRBJ2-5; 9 nucleotides align to TRBD1. The CDR3 totals 15 residues. V gave up 5 bases and J gave up 2 bases; unmatched junction bases: 6. Looked up from germline, CDR1 is MDHEN and CDR2 is SYDVKM. This chain's CDR3 is CASSPHDRGQETQYF. The CDR3 nucleotides are TGTGCCAGCAGTCCGCACGACAGGGGGCAAGAGACCCAGTACTTC.

To note about this clone: This same CDR3 is encoded by further DNA sequences in the sample. The chain couples TRBV27 to TRBJ2-3, with D possibly TRBD2 on 6 matching bases. The germline CDR1 and CDR2 sequences are MNHEY and SMNVEV (reference sequence). The CDR3 sequence is 13 residues long. The V and J ends lost 3 bases and 4 bases respectively, with 8 bases between them. The CDR3 loop is CASSFGGPDTQYF. The CDR3 coding sequence is TGTGCCAGCAGTTTCGGAGGGCCAGATACGCAGTATTTT.

Here the CDR3 DNA reads TGTGCCAGCAGCCAAGAGGCGGGACTAGTGGGTTACGAGCAGTACTTC. It translates to CASSQEAGLVGYEQYF. This chain links TRBV4-2 with TRBJ2-7; 8 bases match TRBD2. Germline V lookup: CDR1 LGHNA, CDR2 YNFKEQ. The CDR3 sequence is 16 residues long. J was trimmed by 4 bases and V by 0 bases; bases with no gene match: 8.

The V call is TRBV29-1, the J call TRBJ2-4; D call uncertain. The CDR3 extends over 12 amino acids. CDR1 and CDR2 (germline): SQVTM, ANQGSEA. Trimming pared 2 bases from V and 5 bases from J, leaving 7 bases between. This CDR3 is CSVETVQNIQYF. The CDR3 DNA follows: TGCAGCGTTGAAACGGTGCAAAACATTCAGTACTTC.

This clone was observed at least ten times. The J gene is TRBJ2-2, the V gene TRBV6-6, with TRBD2 matching 10 bases. Germline CDR1 reads MNHNY; CDR2 reads SVGAGI (reference sequence). The CDR3 is 13 residues long. J gave up 5 bases and V 10 bases, and 4 bases lay outside the gene matches. CDR3 sequence reads: CATQREGTGELFF. The CDR3 DNA reads as TGTGCCACACAGCGGGAGGGGACCGGGGAGCTGTTTTTT.

V gene TRBV7-6 combines with J gene TRBJ2-5, with D unresolved. The ends were cut back, 2 bases at V and 4 bases at J, with 14 bases in the middle. CDR1 SGHVS and CDR2 FNYEAQ come from the germline V gene. The CDR3 length is 15 residues. CDR3 nucleotides: TGTGCCAGCAGCTTAAGCGATGGGCGCACAGAGACCCAGTACTTC. Protein sequence: CASSLSDGRTETQYF.

This clone was recorded once. The rearrangement uses TRBV7-6 and TRBJ2-1; D not resolved. V was clipped by 1 base and J by 3 bases, with 4 bases between them. The CDR3 has 13 residues. Germline V gives CDR1 SGHVS, CDR2 FNYEAQ. The CDR3 sequence is CASSLGHYNEQFF. The CDR3 DNA sequence: TGTGCCAGCAGCTTAGGCCACTACAATGAGCAGTTCTTC.

The chain employs TRBV27 and TRBJ2-7; 9 bases map to TRBD1. The germline V gene encodes CDR1 MNHEY and CDR2 SMNVEV (reference sequence). The CDR3 spans 16 residues. Losses at the gene ends were 2 bases for V and 3 bases for J; bases not matched to a gene: 8. In DNA, the CDR3 is TGTGCCAGCAGTTTACGCTCGGGACAGGGCATCTACGAGCAGTACTTC. Translation gives CASSLRSGQGIYEQYF.

The chain joins TRBV10-2 to TRBJ2-2; no clear D gene. The germline V gene has CDR1 WSHSY and CDR2 SAAADI. V was cut by 4 bases and J by 6 bases, with 15 bases left in between. This CDR3 is 15 amino acids long. CDR3 amino acids: CASSGIPGGSGELFF. The CDR3 region has the DNA TGCGCCAGCAGTGGAATCCCAGGTGGCTCCGGGGAGCTGTTTTTT.

J is TRBJ1-1 and V is TRBV5-1; D uncertain. Germline V lookup: CDR1 SGHRS, CDR2 YFSETQ. The CDR3 covers 15 residues. V lost 1 base and J lost 2, with 12 bases in between. CDR3 residues: CASSLWSGYNTEAFF. DNA of the CDR3: TGCGCCAGCAGCTTGTGGTCCGGTTATAACACTGAAGCTTTCTTT.

This clone was observed a single time. This chain links TRBV4-3 with TRBJ2-4; D uncertain. CDR3 length: 17 amino acids. The V end was cut by 0 bases, the J end by 0 bases, with 12 bases between. CDR1 is LGHNA and CDR2 is YSLEER in the germline V gene. CDR3 loop: CASSQDWTDLAKNIQYF. The DNA of the CDR3 is TGCGCCAGCAGCCAAGATTGGACGGATCTAGCCAAAAACATTCAGTACTTC.

The chain has TRBV6-1 and TRBJ2-7; tentative D call: TRBD1 (6 bases). Germline V gene lookup returns CDR1 MNHNS and CDR2 SASEGT. Trimming took off 6 bases at V and 3 bases at J, with 18 bases between the two ends. The CDR3 spans 15 residues. DNA for the CDR3: TGTGCCAGCAGATTACAGGGTCCCAATTTCTACGAGCAGTACTTC. Protein: CASRLQGPNFYEQYF.

V gene TRBV6-6 combines with J gene TRBJ2-2; no clear D. The germline V gene has CDR1 MNHNY and CDR2 SVGAGI (reference sequence). Trimming took off 5 bases at V and 2 bases at J, with 12 bases between the two ends. The CDR3 contains 15 residues. The DNA of the CDR3 is TGTGCCAGCAGTCTCGCTGACGGAAACACCGGGGAGCTGTTTTTT. Protein sequence: CASSLADGNTGELFF.

This clone has only one observation. This sequence joins TRBV27 and TRBJ2-7, with D maybe TRBD2 (5 bases). Germline loops: CDR1 MNHEY, CDR2 SMNVEV (reference sequence). Trimming removed 8 bases from V and 3 bases from J, with 14 bases in between. CDR3 length: 13 residues. The CDR3 DNA is TGTGCCAGCGCCCGTAGCGAAAGCTACGAGCAGTACTTC. Protein sequence: CASARSESYEQYF.

This chain joins TRBV19 and TRBJ2-2; D might be TRBD1 (6 bases). CDR1 LNHDA and CDR2 SQIVND come from the germline V gene (reference sequence). The V and J ends lost 10 bases and 3 bases respectively, with 12 bases between them. This CDR3 region has 13 residues. CDR3 sequence reads: CATGTLYTGELFF. The CDR3 DNA follows: TGTGCCACCGGGACATTATACACCGGGGAGCTGTTTTTT.

V is TRBV28 and J is TRBJ1-2; D is possibly TRBD1 (5 bases). Trimming left V 2 bases short and J 8 bases short, with 18 bases between. Germline CDR1 reads MDHEN; CDR2 reads SYDVKM. CDR3 length: 15 amino acids. The CDR3 region is CASSLISGTQGGYTF. CDR3 coding DNA: TGTGCCAGCAGTTTAATCTCAGGGACCCAGGGCGGCTACACCTTC.